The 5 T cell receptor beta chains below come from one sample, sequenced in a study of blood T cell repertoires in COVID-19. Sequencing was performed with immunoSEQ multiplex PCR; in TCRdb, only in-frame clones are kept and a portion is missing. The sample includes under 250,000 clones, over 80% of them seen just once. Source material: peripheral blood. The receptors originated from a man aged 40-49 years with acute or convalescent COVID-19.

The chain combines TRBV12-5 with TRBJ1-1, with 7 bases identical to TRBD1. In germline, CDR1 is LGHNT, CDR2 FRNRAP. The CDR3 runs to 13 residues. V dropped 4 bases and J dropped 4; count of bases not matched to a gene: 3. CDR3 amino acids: CASGSQGGTEAFF. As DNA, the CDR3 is TGTGCTAGTGGTTCGCAGGGGGGCACTGAAGCTTTCTTT.

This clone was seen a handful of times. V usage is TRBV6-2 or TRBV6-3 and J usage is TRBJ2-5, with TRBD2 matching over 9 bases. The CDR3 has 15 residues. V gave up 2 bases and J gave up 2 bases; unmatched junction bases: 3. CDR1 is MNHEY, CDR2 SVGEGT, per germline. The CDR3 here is CASSYGTSSQETQYF. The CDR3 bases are TGTGCCAGCAGTTACGGGACTAGCAGTCAAGAGACCCAGTACTTC.

The CDR3 loop reads CAISESSPGTSSNEQFF. DNA of the CDR3: TGTGCCATCAGTGAGTCAAGCCCCGGGACTAGCTCCAATGAGCAGTTCTTC. The chain joins TRBV10-3 to TRBJ2-1; 9 bases agree with TRBD2. Unmatched junction bases numbered 9, after V lost 0 bases and J lost 6 bases. Per the germline V gene, CDR1 is ENHRY and CDR2 is SYGVKD. This CDR3 contains 17 residues.

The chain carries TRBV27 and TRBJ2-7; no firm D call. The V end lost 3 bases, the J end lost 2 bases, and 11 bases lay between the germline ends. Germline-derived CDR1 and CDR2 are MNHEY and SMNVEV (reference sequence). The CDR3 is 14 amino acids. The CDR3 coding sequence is TGTGCCAGCAGTTTGAATCGACATACCTACGAGCAGTACTTC. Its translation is CASSLNRHTYEQYF.

CDR3 amino acids: CASSSVLAGGPSGTDTQYF. The CDR3 DNA reads TGCGCCAGCAGCTCCGTTCTAGCGGGAGGGCCATCGGGCACAGATACGCAGTATTTT. V is TRBV5-1 and J is TRBJ2-3, with TRBD2 matching 12 bases. The V gene end was trimmed by 3 bases and the J gene end by 1 base; junction bases not matched to a gene: 12. Germline V gene data show CDR1 as SGHRS and CDR2 as YFSETQ. The CDR3 loop spans 19 amino acids.